Each of the 27 T cell receptor beta chains below was sequenced from the same sample in a study of immune characterization of retroperitoneal liposarcoma. TCRdb reprocessed the PCR reads with MiXCR, giving one entry per CDR3 protein. The sample gives about 2,600 distinct CDR3 sequences, more than 35% of which show up once; 20% to 25% is in the top ten. Input material: tumor tissue. All receptors derive from a male donor with retroperitoneal liposarcoma.

This clonotype has only a few counts. The chain recombines TRBV4-1 with TRBJ2-1; TRBD2 agrees at 7 bases. The CDR3 contains 15 residues. Germline CDR1 MGHRA, CDR2 YSYEKL. V was pared by 4 bases and J by 8 bases, with 11 bases of the junction left unmatched. As DNA, the CDR3 is TGCGCCAGCAGCCCCCTGGGCGGGAGTAAATATGAGCAGTTCTTC. Its translation is CASSPLGGSKYEQFF.

A few counts support this clonotype. J is TRBJ2-1 and V is TRBV12-3 or TRBV12-4; 10 bases agree with TRBD1. The DNA matches TRBJ2-7 better at its end, which makes the J call doubtful. There are 15 residues in the CDR3. Here the CDR3 DNA reads TGTGCCACCACCTTTGGGACAGGGGTATCTTATGAGCAGTACTTC. Translation: CATTFGTGVSYEQYF.

The J gene is TRBJ1-1, the V gene TRBV12-3 or TRBV12-4; TRBD1 might be the D (5 bases). The V and J ends lost 5 bases and 4 bases respectively, with 14 bases between them. The CDR3 spans 14 residues. In DNA form, the CDR3 reads TGTGCCAGCAGTCTTGGGGCTTGGGGCACTGAAGCTTTCTTT. Its translation is CASSLGAWGTEAFF.

A few counts support this clonotype. V is TRBV5-1 and J is TRBJ2-2; 15 bases line up with TRBD2. This CDR3 region has 19 residues. In germline, CDR1 is SGHRS, CDR2 YFSETQ. V lost 0 bases and J lost 5; bases outside the gene matches: 8. This CDR3 reads CASSLGDGTSGRRTGELFF. The CDR3 coding sequence is TGCGCCAGCAGCTTGGGGGACGGGACTAGCGGGAGGAGAACCGGGGAGCTGTTTTTT.

The chain joins TRBV7-2 to TRBJ2-1; 10 bases map to TRBD1. The DNA end favors TRBJ2-4, so the J call may be wrong. Germline V gene sequence: CDR1 SGHTA, CDR2 FQGNSA. The CDR3 is 16 residues long. CDR3 sequence: CASSLSSGQGKNIQYF. CDR3 sequence (DNA): TGTGCCAGCAGCTTAAGTTCGGGACAGGGGAAAAACATTCAGTACTTC.

In its sample, this clonotype ranks as large. This chain links TRBV7-2 with TRBJ2-1; 8 bases fit TRBD1. The trim removed 5 bases at V and 3 bases at J, leaving 3 bases unmatched. Germline assignment: CDR1 SGHTA and CDR2 FQGNSA. CDR3 length equals 14 residues. CDR3 sequence (DNA): TGTGCCAGCAGCACGGGACAGGTCTACAATGAGCAGTTCTTC. Encoded protein: CASSTGQVYNEQFF.

This clonotype has a handful of counts. This rearrangement joins TRBV6-1 to TRBJ2-1; D is undetermined. Matching the DNA end better, TRBJ2-7 makes the J call doubtful. This CDR3 contains 14 residues. The germline CDR1 and CDR2 sequences are MNHNS and SASEGT. In nucleotides, the CDR3 is TGTGCCAGCAGTCCACGGAGTCCACCCTACGAGCAGTACTTC. This codes for CASSPRSPPYEQYF.

The chain recombines TRBV27 with TRBJ2-5; D unresolved. Between the trimmed V and J ends, which lost 5 bases and 11 bases, there was a span of 21 bases. CDR1 is MNHEY and CDR2 is SMNVEV in the germline V gene (reference sequence). The CDR3 covers 14 residues. CDR3 in DNA: TGTGCCAGCAGTCTCGACTTCGCAAACAATGAGCAGTACTTC. The encoded protein is CASSLDFANNEQYF.

By sample share, this clonotype is medium-sized. The rearrangement links TRBV6-1 to TRBJ2-1; 7 positions agree with TRBD2. The CDR3 covers 14 residues. With V trimmed by 6 bases and J by 14 bases, 16 bases remained unmatched. Germline loops: CDR1 MNHNS, CDR2 SASEGT. In nucleotides, the CDR3 is TGTGCCAGCAGAAACCCGGGACTACACAACGAAGAGTTCTTC. Its protein product is CASRNPGLHNEEFF.

This clonotype is medium-sized (0.01 to 0.1%) by share. This chain connects TRBV11-1 to TRBJ2-1; TRBD2 is a possible D gene (5 bases). CDR3 length: 15 amino acids. Germline V lookup: CDR1 SGHAT, CDR2 FQDESV (reference sequence). The germline V and J ends were trimmed by 6 bases and 3 bases, with 15 bases remaining between them. CDR3 sequence (DNA): TGTGCCAGCAGTCTAAGCGGAACATTCTACAATGAGCAGTTCTTC. Translated, it gives CASSLSGTFYNEQFF.

The chain is built from TRBV6-6 and TRBJ1-1; 7 nucleotides align to TRBD1. Per the germline V gene, CDR1 is MNHNY and CDR2 is SVGAGI (reference sequence). The CDR3 is made up of 15 amino acids. Trimming at V came to 6 bases and at J to 6 bases, leaving 13 bases not matched to a gene. The CDR3 sequence is CASRSGDSWFSEAFF. DNA of the CDR3: TGTGCCAGCAGGTCCGGGGACAGTTGGTTCTCTGAAGCTTTCTTT.

This clonotype ranks as large. The chain links TRBV11-2 to TRBJ2-3; no reliable D call. Germline V CDR1 and CDR2: SGHAT, FQNNGV. V lost 2 bases and J lost 6, with 6 bases in between. The CDR3 totals 12 residues. The CDR3 DNA reads as TGTGCCAGCAGCTTAATGGGGGATACGCAGTATTTT. Amino acid sequence: CASSLMGDTQYF.

The chain is built from TRBV6-8 and TRBJ1-1, with D tentatively TRBD1 (5 bases). This CDR3 region has 15 residues. V was clipped by 0 bases and J by 0 bases, with 8 bases between them. CDR1 is MNHGY and CDR2 is SAAAGT in the germline V gene. This CDR3 reads CASSYSPGMNTEAFF. In DNA form, the CDR3 reads TGTGCCAGCAGTTACTCGCCAGGGATGAACACTGAAGCTTTCTTT.

In this sample, this clonotype turned up a few times. The chain joins TRBV12-3 or TRBV12-4 to TRBJ2-1; 9 nucleotides align to TRBD1. This CDR3 contains 16 residues. V was pared by 5 bases and J by 4 bases, with 9 bases of the junction left unmatched. The CDR3 sequence is CASSHRYRGRYNEQFF. The DNA for the CDR3 is TGTGCCAGCAGTCACCGTTACAGGGGGCGATACAATGAGCAGTTCTTC.

The chain couples TRBV11-3 to TRBJ2-1, with D possibly TRBD2 on 6 matching bases. Germline V lookup: CDR1 SGHNT, CDR2 YENEEA. This CDR3 region has 19 residues. With 0 bases removed from V and 4 bases from J, the gap between germline ends came to 22 bases. CDR3: CASSLDLSAGRGRYNEQFF. The CDR3 bases are TGTGCCAGCAGCTTAGATCTTTCGGCGGGAAGGGGTAGGTACAATGAGCAGTTCTTC. The whole variable domain, filled in from reference TRBV11-3 and TRBJ2-1, reads EAGVVQSPRYKIIEKKQPVAFWCNPISGHNTLYWYLQNLGQGPELLIRYENEEAVDDSQLPKDRFSAERLKGVDSTLKIQPAELGDSAVYLCASSLDLSAGRGRYNEQFFGPGTRLTVL.

In this sample, this clonotype is medium-sized (0.01 to 0.1%). The V call is TRBV11-3, the J call TRBJ2-4, with a tentative D call TRBD2 (6 bases). The CDR3 is 14 amino acids. Germline V gene lookup returns CDR1 SGHNT and CDR2 YENEEA. V shed 1 base and J shed 5 bases, with 9 bases lying between them. The CDR3, as DNA: TGTGCCAGCAGCTTAGGAAGCGGGCAAAACATTCAGTACTTC. Its translation is CASSLGSGQNIQYF. The full variable domain, in which reference TRBV11-3 and TRBJ2-4 provide the parts outside the CDR3, is EAGVVQSPRYKIIEKKQPVAFWCNPISGHNTLYWYLQNLGQGPELLIRYENEEAVDDSQLPKDRFSAERLKGVDSTLKIQPAELGDSAVYLCASSLGSGQNIQYFGAGTRLSVL.

Within the sample, this clonotype is medium-sized (0.01 to 0.1%). The chain uses TRBV12-3 or TRBV12-4 and TRBJ2-1; 8 bases are a match to TRBD1. The closer fit of TRBJ2-7 to the DNA end suggests the J call may be wrong. This CDR3 comprises 14 residues. CDR3 sequence (DNA): TGTGCCAGCAGTTCCCAGGGGGCGGGTTACGAGCAGTACTTC. Translation gives CASSSQGAGYEQYF.

The rearrangement uses TRBV6-6 and TRBJ2-7; 9 bases are shared with TRBD2. Germline V gene sequence: CDR1 MNHNY, CDR2 SVGAGI (reference sequence). The CDR3 contains 15 residues. Losses at the gene ends were 0 bases for V and 0 bases for J; bases not matched to a gene: 0. The CDR3 DNA is TGTGCCAGCAGTTACTCTAGCGGGGGCTCCTACGAGCAGTACTTC. Its translation is CASSYSSGGSYEQYF.

Within the sample, this clonotype is medium-sized. This chain joins TRBV4-2 and TRBJ2-3; D uncertain. The CDR3 has 17 residues. V was pared by 0 bases and J by 2 bases, with 15 bases between. The germline CDR1 and CDR2 sequences are LGHNA and YNFKEQ. The CDR3 loop reads CASSQDLVGDITDTQYF. The CDR3 nucleotides are TGTGCCAGCAGCCAAGATCTTGTGGGCGACATCACAGATACGCAGTATTTT.

This clonotype was seen a single time. The rearrangement joins TRBV6-1 to TRBJ1-1, with 10 bases that match TRBD1. This CDR3 is 12 amino acids long. V dropped 6 bases and J dropped 5; count of bases not matched to a gene: 0. Germline V CDR1 and CDR2: MNHNS, SASEGT. CDR3 residues: CASRGQGTEAFF. DNA of the CDR3: TGTGCCAGCAGGGGACAGGGGACTGAAGCTTTCTTT.

The genes are TRBV6-2 or TRBV6-3 and TRBJ2-1; 7 positions match TRBD1. The V segment lost 6 bases and the J segment 0 bases; nucleotides outside the gene matches: 2. The CDR3 sequence is 14 residues long. CDR1 is MNHEY, CDR2 SVGEGT, per germline. The CDR3 here is CASSRQGSYNEQFF. The DNA of the CDR3 is TGTGCCAGCAGCAGACAGGGCTCCTACAATGAGCAGTTCTTC.

The chain couples TRBV6-5 to TRBJ2-1; 9 positions match TRBD2. The junction had 8 bases not matched to a gene; V was cut back by 5 bases and J by 6 bases. Per the germline V gene, CDR1 is MNHEY and CDR2 is SVGAGI. The CDR3 runs 15 residues. The CDR3 protein is CASSELAGSVNEQFF. In DNA, the CDR3 is TGTGCCAGCAGTGAACTAGCGGGTTCGGTCAATGAGCAGTTCTTC.

This clonotype was recorded once. The rearrangement links TRBV7-2 to TRBJ1-1; TRBD1 might be the D (6 bases). V dropped 6 bases and J dropped 0 bases, with 20 bases sitting between them. The CDR3 loop spans 17 amino acids. CDR1 is SGHTA and CDR2 is FQGNSA in the germline V gene. The CDR3: CASRVSGGQRMNTEAFF. The CDR3 nucleotides are TGTGCCAGCAGGGTAAGCGGGGGCCAGAGAATGAACACTGAAGCTTTCTTT.

This chain uses TRBV27 with TRBJ2-1; 11 nucleotides align to TRBD2. CDR1 MNHEY and CDR2 SMNVEV come from the germline V gene (reference sequence). V shed 3 bases and J 4 bases; nucleotides not matched to a gene: 2. The CDR3 consists of 15 residues. CDR3 sequence: CASSLTSGTYNEQFF. CDR3 in DNA: TGTGCCAGCAGTTTGACTAGCGGGACTTACAATGAGCAGTTCTTC.

V and J are TRBV12-3 or TRBV12-4 and TRBJ2-1; TRBD2 matches at 13 bases. This CDR3 spans 22 amino acids. Trimming at V came to 2 bases and at J to 2 bases, leaving 18 bases not matched to a gene. The CDR3 reads CASSLTPGGATSGRAAYNEQFF. Written as DNA, the CDR3 is TGTGCCAGCAGTTTAACCCCTGGGGGGGCAACTAGCGGGAGGGCCGCCTACAATGAGCAGTTCTTC.

DNA of the CDR3: TGTGCCAGCAGTTTTGGCGGGGGTAGCACAGATACGCAGTATTTT. This codes for CASSFGGGSTDTQYF. V and J are TRBV12-3 or TRBV12-4 and TRBJ2-3, with 7 bases aligning to TRBD2. V shed 3 bases and J 0 bases; nucleotides not matched to a gene: 3. The CDR3 runs to 15 residues.

This chain connects TRBV6-1 to TRBJ2-1; TRBD1 aligns across 7 bases. Germline lookup yields CDR1 MNHNS and CDR2 SASEGT. Trimming cost V 8 bases and J 10 bases; bases outside gene matches: 14. The CDR3 has 14 residues. The CDR3 nucleotides are TGTGCCAGCCGGGACAGCTATAGCTCCTACGAGCAGTTCTTC. Encoded protein: CASRDSYSSYEQFF.